The entry below describes one TCR beta chain. Its antigen remains unidentified. The data stem from a study of shared clonotypes between healthy human individuals. Measured with immunoSEQ multiplex PCR; TCRdb has only the in-frame clones, and not every one. Of roughly 2,300,000 clones in the sample, under 95% are singletons; the top ten hold around 0.35%. Study results and limitations: Sampling used blood alone; tissue repertoires probably differ. Relative to their counterparts shared across all four donors, non-shared clonotypes exhibited diminished generation probabilities.

This CDR3 is 13 amino acids long. Germline CDR1 is SNHLY and CDR2 is FYNNEI. Trimming shortened V by 6 bases and J by 8 bases, and 16 bases separated the two germline ends. This receptor was taken from a man younger than 35 in good health. Some clones in this sample may be carry-over from other donors' samples. Sequenced sample: naive CD4+ T cells from PBMCs. As for subset: CD45RA+ positively selected. This chain uses TRBV2 with TRBJ1-2; possibly TRBD1 for D (6 bases). The CDR3 bases are TGTGCCAGCAGAGGACGGGGGCTCAACGGCTACACCTTC. It yields the protein CASRGRGLNGYTF.